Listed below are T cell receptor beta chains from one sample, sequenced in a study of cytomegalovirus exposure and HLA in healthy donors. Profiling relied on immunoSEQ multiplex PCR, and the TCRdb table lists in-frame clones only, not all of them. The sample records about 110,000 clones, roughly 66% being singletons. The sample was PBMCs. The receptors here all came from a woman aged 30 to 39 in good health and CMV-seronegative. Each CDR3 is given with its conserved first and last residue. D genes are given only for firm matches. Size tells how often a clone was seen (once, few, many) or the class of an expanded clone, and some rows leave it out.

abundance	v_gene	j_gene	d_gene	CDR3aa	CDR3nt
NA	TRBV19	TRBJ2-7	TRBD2	CASSVTSGSSYEQYF	TGTGCCAGTAGTGTGACTAGCGGGAGTAGCTACGAGCAGTACTTC
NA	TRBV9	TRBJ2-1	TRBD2	CASSEGTSGRQQFF	TGTGCCAGCAGCGAGGGGACTAGCGGGAGGCAGCAGTTCTTC
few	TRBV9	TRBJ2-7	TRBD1	CASSVAPGTGTYEQYF	TGTGCCAGCAGCGTAGCCCCTGGGACAGGGACCTACGAGCAGTACTTC
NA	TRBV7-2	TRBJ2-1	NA	CASSLGLREQFF	TGTGCCAGCAGCTTAGGTTTGCGGGAGCAGTTCTTC
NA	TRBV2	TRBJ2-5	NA	CAGSVGGGVNQETQYF	TGTGCCGGCAGTGTCGGAGGGGGGGTCAACCAAGAGACCCAGTACTTC
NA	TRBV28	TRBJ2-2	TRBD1	CASSTTRGPFNTGELFF	TGTGCCAGCAGTACCACCAGGGGGCCCTTCAACACCGGGGAGCTGTTTTTT
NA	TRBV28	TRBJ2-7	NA	CASSQKQGSYEQYF	TGTGCCAGCAGTCAAAAACAGGGCTCCTACGAGCAGTACTTC
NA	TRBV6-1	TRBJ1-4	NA	CASSELLDSNEKLFF	TGTGCCAGCAGTGAATTATTGGACAGTAATGAAAAACTGTTTTTT
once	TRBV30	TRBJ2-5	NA	CAWSKSAAQETQYF	TGTGCCTGGAGTAAGTCGGCAGCGCAAGAGACCCAGTACTTC
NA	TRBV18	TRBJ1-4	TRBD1	CASSPAQGALGEKLFF	TGTGCCAGCTCACCAGCCCAGGGGGCCTTGGGAGAAAAACTGTTTTTT
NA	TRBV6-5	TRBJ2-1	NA	CASSYSWGESYNEQFF	TGTGCCAGCAGTTACTCGTGGGGGGAGTCCTACAATGAGCAGTTCTTC